A single count supports the clone carrying this T cell receptor (beta chain). The antigen remains undetermined. Trimming cost V 1 base and J 1 base, with 10 bases left between them. Germline assignment: CDR1 SEHNR and CDR2 FQNEAQ (reference sequence). The CDR3 spans 15 residues. TCRdb's table, derived via immunoSEQ multiplex PCR, lists solely in-frame clones and lacks some. The data contain roughly 40,000 clones, around 90% of them singletons. This sample was included in a study of OX40 agonist ivuxolimab in advanced cancers. The study, taken as a whole, reports: Blood T cells, both CD4+ and CD8+, expanded clonally by week 6 at 0.1 to 3.0 mg/kg. Average numbers of expanded clones were greater in CD8+ T cells than in CD4+.

The chain is built from TRBV7-9 and TRBJ1-1; D is uncertain. This TCR was recovered from an adult with an advanced solid tumor such as melanoma, head and neck, liver or kidney cancer. The sample here was CD4+ or CD8+ T cells sorted from blood, taken in a trial of the OX40 agonist ivuxolimab. The CDR3 protein is CASSLVAGANTEAFF. The CDR3 bases are TGTGCCAGCAGCTTAGTCGCAGGAGCGAACACTGAAGCTTTCTTT.